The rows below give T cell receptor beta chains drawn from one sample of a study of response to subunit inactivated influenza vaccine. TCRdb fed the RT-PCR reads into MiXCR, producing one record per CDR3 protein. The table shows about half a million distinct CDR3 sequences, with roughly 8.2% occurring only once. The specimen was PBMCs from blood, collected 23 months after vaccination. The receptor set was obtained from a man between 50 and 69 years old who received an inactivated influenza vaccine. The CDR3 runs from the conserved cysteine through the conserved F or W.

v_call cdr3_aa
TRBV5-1 CASSLDLDSRSTDTQYF
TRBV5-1 CASSLPGETGELFF
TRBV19 CASTPGRLFLRGNTGELFF
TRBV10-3 CAMSSGGAGDYEQYF
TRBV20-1 CSAPRPASGNVGEQFF
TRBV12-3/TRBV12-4 CASSQDRGQFF
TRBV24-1 CATSDLHLQVSTDTQYF
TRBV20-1 CSARDWASGYNEQFF
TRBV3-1 CASSQGRGVGYEQYF
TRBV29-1 CSVHASGNTIYF
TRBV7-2 CASSRLAGAGNEQFF
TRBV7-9 CASSFQGRETQYF
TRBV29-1 CSVGPSKYGYTF
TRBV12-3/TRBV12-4 CASTHSADRSTGELFF
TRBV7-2 CASSPSPGTGTTEAFF
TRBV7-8 CASSLNNRGGYTF
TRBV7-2 CASSLDWGMFNEQFF
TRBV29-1 CSGGQGGLNEQFF
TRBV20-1 CSARGRSGQGNSGANVLTF
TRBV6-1 CASNFGRGRGAGELFF
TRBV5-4 CASSEGTDLYNEQFF
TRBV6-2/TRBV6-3 CASRDKSNQPQHF
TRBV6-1 CASSGGGAQSFADTQYF
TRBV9 CASSVRDLNHEQYF
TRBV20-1 CSARGRTGIGELFF
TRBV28 CASNNIQGNHQPQHF
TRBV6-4 CASSEFLGGPRNEQFF
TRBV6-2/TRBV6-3 CASSYTGLAGNEQFF
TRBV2 CASSDTRWAGERNEQFF
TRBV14 CASSPPRGLAGEQFF
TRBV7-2 CASSRGRLQPQHF
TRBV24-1 CATSEGRDTGELFF
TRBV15 CATSRDQIDTQYF
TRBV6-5 CASSYSYRGETQYF
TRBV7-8 CASSSVGGKDTDTQYF
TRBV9 CASSVGGDTGELFF
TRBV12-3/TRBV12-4 CASTWERGGGTDTQYF
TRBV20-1 CSASLPRVTYEQYF
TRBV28 CAIGLAGEYEQYF
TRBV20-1 CSARLAGPSTDTQYF
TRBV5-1 CASTTARGNTGELFF
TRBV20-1 CSARDWTSGRVHSEQYF
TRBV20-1 CSARSAGLAGSYNEQFF
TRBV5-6 CASSFWGLSGNTIYF
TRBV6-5 CASSYAGVGEQYF
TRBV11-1 CASSKLAGPAADTQYF
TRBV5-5 CASSRTGGNIQYF
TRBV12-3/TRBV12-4 CASSPSSSGNTIYF
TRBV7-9 CASSGRGSGSGETQYF